The rows below give T cell receptor beta chains drawn from one sample of a study of blood T cell repertoires in COVID-19. Generated by immunoSEQ multiplex PCR, the TCRdb table keeps only in-frame clones and is missing some. Of 130,000 to 150,000 clones listed, about nine tenths are singletons. The sequencing sample was made of PBMCs or T cells enriched from blood (not recorded which). The receptors derive from a man aged 60-69 years who had recovered from COVID-19. Each CDR3 is given without its conserved first and last residue. Fields, in order: J gene, V gene, CDR3 protein.

>TRBJ2-3|TRBV30
AWSAVGRVDTQY
>TRBJ2-7|TRBV5-1
ASSLGTATAYEQY
>TRBJ1-1|TRBV28
ASISYGTEAF
>TRBJ2-7|TRBV6-5
ASSYSGSSYEQY
>TRBJ1-1|TRBV6-5
ASSPQGILSSAF
>TRBJ2-5|TRBV30
ASYSGSETQY
>TRBJ2-5|TRBV7-8
ASSALGLQETQY
>TRBJ2-3|TRBV24-1
ATSDSGVNTQY
>TRBJ2-7|TRBV14
ASSHPLAPLYEQY
>TRBJ1-1|TRBV10-3
AISGTGTVNTEAF
>TRBJ1-3|TRBV18
ASSPPSGGGGNTIY
>TRBJ1-5|TRBV5-1
ASSFRGEPNQPQH
>TRBJ2-7|TRBV11-2
ASSLQTSSYEQY
>TRBJ1-5|TRBV7-6
ASSLFRGSNQPQH